Listed below are T cell receptor beta chains from one sample, sequenced in a study of shared clonotypes between healthy human individuals. This table comes from immunoSEQ multiplex PCR, and its TCRdb copy is limited to in-frame clones, with some not included. Of about 2.3 million clones listed, approximately 90% are singletons. Sequencing was performed on naive CD4+ T cells from PBMCs. Receptor source: a man younger than 35 in good health. Some clones in this sample may be carry-over from other donors' samples. CDR3s include the opening cysteine and the closing phenylalanine or tryptophan. Fields, in order: clone size, J gene, V gene, D gene, CDR3 protein, CDR3 DNA. D genes are given only for firm matches. Size is omitted from some rows. Given values are once, few, many or a class for expanded clones.

-	TRBJ1-6	TRBV7-9	-	CASSQDREGSPLHF	TGTGCCAGCAGCCAAGACCGGGAAGGCTCACCCCTCCACTTT
-	TRBJ1-1	TRBV20-1	-	CSAGTEAFF	TGCAGTGCGGGGACTGAAGCTTTCTTT
few	TRBJ1-5	TRBV6-4	-	CASSLLSGSNQPQHF	TGTGCCAGCAGCCTCCTGTCGGGGAGTAATCAGCCCCAGCATTTT
once	TRBJ2-7	TRBV5-4	-	CASSGGWRGTNEQYF	TGTGCCAGCAGCGGGGGTTGGAGGGGTACTAACGAGCAGTACTTC
-	TRBJ1-2	TRBV28	TRBD1	CASSLPGGPNYGYTF	TGTGCCAGCAGTTTACCAGGGGGTCCAAACTATGGCTACACCTTC
-	TRBJ2-2	TRBV5-1	TRBD2	CASNFGGSGVTGELFF	TGCGCCAGCAACTTTGGCGGGAGCGGGGTCACCGGGGAGCTGTTTTTT
-	TRBJ2-7	TRBV18	TRBD2	CASSPFRGGGAGSGYEQYF	TGTGCCAGCTCACCATTCCGCGGGGGGGGCGCGGGCTCCGGTTACGAGCAGTACTTC
-	TRBJ2-1	TRBV7-3	-	CASSLNPGPLSSYNEQFF	TGTGCCAGCAGCTTAAACCCCGGACCGCTAAGCTCCTACAATGAGCAGTTCTTC
-	TRBJ2-7	TRBV5-1	-	CASSFPSSYEQYF	TGCGCCAGCAGCTTTCCAAGCTCCTACGAGCAGTACTTC
-	TRBJ2-1	TRBV29-1	TRBD2	CSVETSGSWFF	TGCAGCGTTGAAACTAGCGGGAGTTGGTTCTTC
-	TRBJ1-3	TRBV28	-	CASSAGGSGNTIYF	TGTGCCAGCAGTGCAGGCGGTTCTGGAAACACCATATATTTT
-	TRBJ2-1	TRBV7-2	-	CASNFQAGDYNEQFF	TGTGCCAGCAACTTTCAAGCGGGTGACTACAATGAGCAGTTCTTC
-	TRBJ1-5	TRBV28	-	CASSLGTFHSNQPQHF	TGTGCCAGCAGCCTGGGGACCTTCCATAGCAATCAGCCCCAGCATTTT
-	TRBJ2-3	TRBV2	TRBD2	CARGVAGGPTDTQYF	TGTGCCAGGGGGGTGGCGGGAGGGCCCACAGATACGCAGTATTTT
-	TRBJ2-2	TRBV11-3	TRBD2	CASSLSGFGRTGELFF	TGTGCCAGCAGTCTATCCGGGTTCGGGAGGACCGGGGAGCTGTTTTTT
-	TRBJ1-1	TRBV29-1	TRBD1	CSVPRGRMGTEAFF	TGCAGCGTGCCGAGGGGGCGGATGGGCACTGAAGCTTTCTTT
-	TRBJ2-5	TRBV5-1	-	CASSLSLPGQTQYF	TGCGCCAGCAGCTTGAGTCTCCCCGGGCAGACCCAGTACTTC
-	TRBJ2-3	TRBV28	TRBD2	CASRPFGGRAPSTDTQYF	TGTGCCAGCAGACCCTTTGGCGGGAGGGCACCGAGCACAGATACGCAGTATTTT
-	TRBJ2-1	TRBV6-5	-	CASSYGRSSYNEQFF	TGTGCCAGCAGTTACGGGCGGAGCTCCTACAATGAGCAGTTCTTC
-	TRBJ2-5	TRBV5-1	TRBD2	CASSQSGTRETQYF	TGCGCCAGCAGCCAAAGCGGGACCAGGGAGACCCAGTACTTC
-	TRBJ2-1	TRBV6-5	TRBD1	CASRLNRGRFNEQFF	TGTGCCAGCAGGCTTAACAGGGGGCGCTTTAATGAGCAGTTCTTC
-	TRBJ2-6	TRBV7-3	-	CASSRGGRAHSGANVLTF	TGTGCCAGCAGCCGCGGGGGCAGGGCCCACTCTGGGGCCAACGTCCTGACTTTC
-	TRBJ1-2	TRBV29-1	-	CSVEDQAYAHGYTF	TGCAGCGTTGAAGATCAGGCCTACGCCCATGGCTACACCTTC
-	TRBJ1-2	TRBV14	TRBD1	CASSQDGQGTVNYGYTF	TGTGCCAGCAGCCAAGACGGACAGGGAACGGTAAACTATGGCTACACCTTC
-	TRBJ2-7	TRBV11-2	-	CASSLAFSMGPTYEQYF	TGTGCCAGCAGCTTAGCCTTTTCTATGGGACCTACCTACGAGCAGTACTTC